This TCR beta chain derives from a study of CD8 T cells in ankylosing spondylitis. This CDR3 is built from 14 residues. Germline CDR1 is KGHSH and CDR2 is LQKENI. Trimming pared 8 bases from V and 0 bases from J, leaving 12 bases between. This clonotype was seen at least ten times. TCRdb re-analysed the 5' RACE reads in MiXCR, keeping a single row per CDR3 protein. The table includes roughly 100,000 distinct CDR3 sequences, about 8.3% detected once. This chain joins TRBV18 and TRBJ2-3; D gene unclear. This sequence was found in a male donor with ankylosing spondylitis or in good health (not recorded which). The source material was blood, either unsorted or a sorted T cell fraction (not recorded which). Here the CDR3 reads CASPLDRSTDTQYF. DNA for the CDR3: TGTGCCAGCCCACTCGACCGGAGCACAGATACGCAGTATTTT.